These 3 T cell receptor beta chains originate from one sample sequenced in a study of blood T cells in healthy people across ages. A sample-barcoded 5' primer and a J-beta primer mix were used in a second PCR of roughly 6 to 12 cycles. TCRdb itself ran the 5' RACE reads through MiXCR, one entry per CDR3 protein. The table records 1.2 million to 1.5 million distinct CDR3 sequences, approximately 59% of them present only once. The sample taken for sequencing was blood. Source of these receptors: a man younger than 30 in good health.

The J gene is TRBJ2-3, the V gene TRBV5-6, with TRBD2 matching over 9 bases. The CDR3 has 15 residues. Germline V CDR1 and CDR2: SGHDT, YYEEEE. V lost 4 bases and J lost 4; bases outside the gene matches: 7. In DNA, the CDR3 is TGTGCCAGCAGCCCTAGGACTAGCGCGGCAGATACGCAGTATTTT. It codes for CASSPRTSAADTQYF. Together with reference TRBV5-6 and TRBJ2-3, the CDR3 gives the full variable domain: DAGVTQSPTHLIKTRGQQVTLRCSPKSGHDTVSWYQQALGQGPQFIFQYYEEEERQRGNFPDRFSGHQFPNYSSELNVNALLLGDSALYLCASSPRTSAADTQYFGPGTRLTVL.

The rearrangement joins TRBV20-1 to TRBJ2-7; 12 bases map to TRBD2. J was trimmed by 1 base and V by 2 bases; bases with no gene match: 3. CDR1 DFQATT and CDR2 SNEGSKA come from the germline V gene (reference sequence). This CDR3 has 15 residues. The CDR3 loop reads CSARSGLAGSYEQYF. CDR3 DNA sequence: TGCAGTGCTAGATCAGGACTAGCGGGATCCTACGAGCAGTACTTC.

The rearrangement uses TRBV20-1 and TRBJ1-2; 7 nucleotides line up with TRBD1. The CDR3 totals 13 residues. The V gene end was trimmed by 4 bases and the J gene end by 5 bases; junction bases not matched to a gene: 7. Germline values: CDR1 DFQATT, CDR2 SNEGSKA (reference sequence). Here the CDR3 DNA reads TGCAGTGCTAAGACGGGACAGCCGTATGGCTACACCTTC. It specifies CSAKTGQPYGYTF.